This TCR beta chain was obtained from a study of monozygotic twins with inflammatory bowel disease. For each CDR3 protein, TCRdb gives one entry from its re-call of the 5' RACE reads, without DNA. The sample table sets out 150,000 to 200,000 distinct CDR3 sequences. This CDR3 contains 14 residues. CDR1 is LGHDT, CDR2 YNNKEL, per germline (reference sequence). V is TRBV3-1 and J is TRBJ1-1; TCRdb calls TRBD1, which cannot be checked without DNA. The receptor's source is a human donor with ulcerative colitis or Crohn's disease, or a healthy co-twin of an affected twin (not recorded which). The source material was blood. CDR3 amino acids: CASSQDPRATEAFF.